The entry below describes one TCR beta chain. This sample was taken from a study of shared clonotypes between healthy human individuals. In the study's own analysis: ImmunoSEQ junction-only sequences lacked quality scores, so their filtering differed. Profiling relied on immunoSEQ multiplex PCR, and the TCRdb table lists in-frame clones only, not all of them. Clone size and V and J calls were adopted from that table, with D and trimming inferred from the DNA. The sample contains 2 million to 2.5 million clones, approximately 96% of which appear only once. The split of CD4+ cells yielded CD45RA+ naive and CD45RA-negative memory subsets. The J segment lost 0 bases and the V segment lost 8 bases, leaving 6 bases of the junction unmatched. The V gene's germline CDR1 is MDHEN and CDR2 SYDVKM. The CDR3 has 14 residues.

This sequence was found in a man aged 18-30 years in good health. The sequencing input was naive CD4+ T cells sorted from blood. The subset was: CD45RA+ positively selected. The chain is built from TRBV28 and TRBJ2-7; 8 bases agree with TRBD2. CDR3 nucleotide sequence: TGTGCCAGCGTCACTAGCGGTAGCTCCTACGAGCAGTACTTC. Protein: CASVTSGSSYEQYF.